The clone carrying this T cell receptor (beta chain) occurred a few times. The data were taken from a study of regulatory T cells in long-lasting Graves disease. Time point denoted: newly diagnosed GD, antithyroid drugs for less than 3 months. Researchers made the TCR library from RNA that was extracted from PBMCs. Xi'an, China, was home to the endocrinology department that provided patients. CDR3 regions were amplified by Arm-PCR using iRepertoire HTBI primers to build TCR beta libraries. In TCRdb, the multiplex PCR reads were re-called with MiXCR into one record per CDR3 protein. The table records over 400,000 distinct CDR3 sequences, about 15% of them present only once. CDR3 length equals 12 residues. Germline CDR1 and CDR2: GTSNPN and SVGIG (reference sequence). V gave up 1 base and J gave up 6 bases; unmatched junction bases: 1. These data are also associated with another study on T cells in Graves' hyperthyroidism and ophthalmopathy. Per that paper: HTBI primers were used for first-round RT-PCR of the TCR CDR3.

The source of this sequence is a woman aged 50 to 60 with Graves disease. Here the sequenced sample was peripheral blood mononuclear cells (PBMCs), taken at new diagnosis, from a patient treated with antithyroid drugs. The chain has TRBV30 and TRBJ2-3, with 7 bases matching TRBD2. The CDR3 here is CAWSDGGDTQYF. CDR3 nucleotides: TGTGCCTGGAGTGACGGGGGGGATACGCAGTATTTT.